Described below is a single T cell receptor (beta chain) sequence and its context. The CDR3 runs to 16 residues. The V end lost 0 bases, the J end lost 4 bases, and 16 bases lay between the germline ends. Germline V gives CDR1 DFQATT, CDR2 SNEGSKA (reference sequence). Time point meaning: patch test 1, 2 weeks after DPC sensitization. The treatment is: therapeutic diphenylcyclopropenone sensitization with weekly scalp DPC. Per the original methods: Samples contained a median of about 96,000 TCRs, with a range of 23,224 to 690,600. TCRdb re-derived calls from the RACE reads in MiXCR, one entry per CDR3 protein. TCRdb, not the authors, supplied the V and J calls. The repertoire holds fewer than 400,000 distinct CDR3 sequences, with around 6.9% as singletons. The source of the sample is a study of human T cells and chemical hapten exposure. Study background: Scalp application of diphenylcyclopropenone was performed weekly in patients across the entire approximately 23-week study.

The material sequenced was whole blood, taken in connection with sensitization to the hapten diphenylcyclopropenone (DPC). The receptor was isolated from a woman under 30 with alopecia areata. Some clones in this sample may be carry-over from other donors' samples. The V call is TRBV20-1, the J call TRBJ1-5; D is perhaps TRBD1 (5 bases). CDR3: CSARDLKGMGNQPQHF. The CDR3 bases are TGCAGTGCTAGAGATCTGAAGGGGATGGGAAATCAGCCCCAGCATTTT.